Below, 3 T cell receptor beta chains from the same sample are listed, as sequenced in a study of blood T cell repertoires in COVID-19. Libraries were prepared by immunoSEQ multiplex PCR; TCRdb keeps only in-frame clonotypes and omits some of them. The table has a few hundred thousand clones, less than 90% seen once. Input material: peripheral blood. Receptors were obtained from a man aged 55-75 years who had recovered from COVID-19.

This clone has more than one count but fewer than ten. The genes are TRBV9 and TRBJ2-1, with 12 bases that match TRBD2. After removal of 4 bases from V and 2 bases from J, the junction contained 1 base not matched to a gene. The CDR3 totals 15 residues. Germline V gene lookup returns CDR1 SGDLS and CDR2 YYNGEE. The CDR3 DNA follows: TGTGCCAGCAGCCCTAGCGGGGGGGCCTACAATGAGCAGTTCTTC. Translated, it gives CASSPSGGAYNEQFF.

The rearrangement joins TRBV7-2 to TRBJ2-5, with 12 nucleotides matching TRBD2. V lost 7 bases, J lost 7 bases, and 13 bases stayed unmatched. The CDR3 loop spans 16 amino acids. Germline CDR1 SGHTA, CDR2 FQGNSA. The DNA for the CDR3 is TGTGCCAGCATCCTCTCACTAGCGGGGGGACTTGGGACCCAGTACTTC. This codes for CASILSLAGGLGTQYF.

The J gene is TRBJ1-3, the V gene TRBV6-4, with D perhaps matching TRBD1 (5 bases). The germline V gene encodes CDR1 MRHNA and CDR2 SNTAGT. This CDR3 region has 15 residues. The V and J ends lost 6 bases and 0 bases respectively, with 12 bases between them. The CDR3 region has the DNA TGTGCCAGCAGCGACGACAGAAGCTCTGGAAACACCATATATTTT. It encodes CASSDDRSSGNTIYF.